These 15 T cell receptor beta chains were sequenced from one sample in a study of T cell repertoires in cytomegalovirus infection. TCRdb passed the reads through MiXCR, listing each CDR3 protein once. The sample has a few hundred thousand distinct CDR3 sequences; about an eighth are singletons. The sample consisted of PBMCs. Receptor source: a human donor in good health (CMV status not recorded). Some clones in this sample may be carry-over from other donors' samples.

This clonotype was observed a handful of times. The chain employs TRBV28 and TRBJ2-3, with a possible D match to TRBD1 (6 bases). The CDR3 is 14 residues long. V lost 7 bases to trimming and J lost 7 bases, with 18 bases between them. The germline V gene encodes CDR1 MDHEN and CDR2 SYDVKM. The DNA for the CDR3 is TGTGCCAGCAATATGGACAGTAGGAGGTATACGCAGTATTTT. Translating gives CASNMDSRRYTQYF. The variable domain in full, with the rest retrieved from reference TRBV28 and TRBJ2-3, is DVKVTQSSRYLVKRTGEKVFLECVQDMDHENMFWYRQDPGLGLRLIYFSYDVKMKEKGDIPEGYSVSREKKERFSLILESASTNQTSMYLCASNMDSRRYTQYFGPGTRLTVL.

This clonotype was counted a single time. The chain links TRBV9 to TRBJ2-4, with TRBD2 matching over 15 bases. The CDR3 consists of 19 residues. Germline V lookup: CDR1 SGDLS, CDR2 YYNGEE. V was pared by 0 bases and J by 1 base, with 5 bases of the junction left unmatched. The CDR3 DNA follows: TGTGCCAGCAGCGTAGATGGACTAGCGGGAGGGGGGGCCAAAAACATTCAGTACTTC. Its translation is CASSVDGLAGGGAKNIQYF. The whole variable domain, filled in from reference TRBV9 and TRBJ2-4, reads DSGVTQTPKHLITATGQRVTLRCSPRSGDLSVYWYQQSLDQGLQFLIQYYNGEERAKGNILERFSAQQFPDLHSELNLSSLELGDSALYFCASSVDGLAGGGAKNIQYFGAGTRLSVL.

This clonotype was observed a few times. CDR3 nucleotides: TGCAGTGCTAGAACCTTTAGGGGCCGGTACAATGAGCAGTTCTTC. It encodes CSARTFRGRYNEQFF. The chain has TRBV20-1 and TRBJ2-1, with a tentative D call TRBD1 (5 bases). The CDR3 runs to 15 residues. Germline loops: CDR1 DFQATT, CDR2 SNEGSKA (reference sequence). V was trimmed by 2 bases and J by 4 bases, leaving 15 bases between them.

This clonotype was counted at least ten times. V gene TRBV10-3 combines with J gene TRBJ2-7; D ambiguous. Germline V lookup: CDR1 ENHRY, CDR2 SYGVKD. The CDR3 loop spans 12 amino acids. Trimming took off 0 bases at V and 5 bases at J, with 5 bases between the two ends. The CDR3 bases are TGTGCCATCAGTGAGTCGACGGACGAGCAGTACTTC. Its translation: CAISESTDEQYF.

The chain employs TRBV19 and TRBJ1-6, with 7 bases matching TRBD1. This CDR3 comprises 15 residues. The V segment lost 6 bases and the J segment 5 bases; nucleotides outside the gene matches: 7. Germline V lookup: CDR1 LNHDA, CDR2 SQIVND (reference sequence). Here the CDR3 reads CASRNTGVDNSPLHF. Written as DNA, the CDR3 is TGTGCCAGTAGAAACACAGGGGTGGATAATTCACCCCTCCACTTT.

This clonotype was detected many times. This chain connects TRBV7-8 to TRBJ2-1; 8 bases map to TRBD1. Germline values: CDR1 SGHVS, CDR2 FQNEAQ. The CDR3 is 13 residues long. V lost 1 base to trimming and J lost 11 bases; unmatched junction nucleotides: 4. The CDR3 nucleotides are TGTGCCAGCAGCTTAGACAGGGGGTGGAAGCAGTTCTTC. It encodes CASSLDRGWKQFF. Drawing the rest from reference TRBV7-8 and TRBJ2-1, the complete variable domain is GAGVSQSPRYKVAKRGQDVALRCDPISGHVSLFWYQQALGQGPEFLTYFQNEAQLDKSGLPSDRFFAERPEGSVSTLKIQRTQQEDSAVYLCASSLDRGWKQFFGPGTRLTVL.

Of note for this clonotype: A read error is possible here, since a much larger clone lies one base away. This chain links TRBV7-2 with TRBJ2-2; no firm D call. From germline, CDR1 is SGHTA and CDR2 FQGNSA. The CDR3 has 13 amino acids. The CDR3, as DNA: TGTGCCCGCAGCTTATCGGGTGGTCGGGAGCTGTTTTTT. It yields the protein CARSLSGGRELFF.

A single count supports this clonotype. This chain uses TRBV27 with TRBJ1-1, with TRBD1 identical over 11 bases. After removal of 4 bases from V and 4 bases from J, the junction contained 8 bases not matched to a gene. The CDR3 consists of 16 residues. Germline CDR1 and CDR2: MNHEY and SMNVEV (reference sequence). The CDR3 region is CASSYARDRGGTEAFF. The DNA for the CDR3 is TGTGCCAGCAGTTACGCCCGGGACAGGGGGGGCACTGAAGCTTTCTTT.

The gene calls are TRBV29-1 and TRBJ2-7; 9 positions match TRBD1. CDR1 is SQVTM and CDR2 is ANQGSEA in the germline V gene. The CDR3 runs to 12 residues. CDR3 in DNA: TGCAGTGCTTTGGGACAGGGAAACGAGCAGTACTTC. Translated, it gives CSALGQGNEQYF.

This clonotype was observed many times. Here the CDR3 reads CASSYGLTVTQPQHF. The CDR3 nucleotides read TGTGCCAGCAGTTACGGGTTGACAGTGACTCAGCCCCAGCATTTT. The chain recombines TRBV6-2 or TRBV6-3 with TRBJ1-5; D is perhaps TRBD1 (5 bases). In germline, CDR1 is MNHEY, CDR2 SVGEGT. The length of the CDR3 is 15 residues. V lost 2 bases to trimming and J lost 6 bases, with 14 bases between them.

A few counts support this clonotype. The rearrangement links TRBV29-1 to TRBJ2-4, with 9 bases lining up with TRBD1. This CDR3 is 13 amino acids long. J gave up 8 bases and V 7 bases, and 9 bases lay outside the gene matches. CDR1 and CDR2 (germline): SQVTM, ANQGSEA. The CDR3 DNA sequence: TGCAGCGCAACCGGGACAGGGAGTGACATTCAGTACTTC. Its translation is CSATGTGSDIQYF.

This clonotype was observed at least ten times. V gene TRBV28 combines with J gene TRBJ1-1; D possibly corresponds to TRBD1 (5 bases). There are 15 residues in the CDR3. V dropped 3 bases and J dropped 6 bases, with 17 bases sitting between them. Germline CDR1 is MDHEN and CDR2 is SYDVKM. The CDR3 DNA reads TGTGCCAGCAGTTTGGGGGATCGGGCTGGCCCTGAAGCTTTCTTT. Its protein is CASSLGDRAGPEAFF.

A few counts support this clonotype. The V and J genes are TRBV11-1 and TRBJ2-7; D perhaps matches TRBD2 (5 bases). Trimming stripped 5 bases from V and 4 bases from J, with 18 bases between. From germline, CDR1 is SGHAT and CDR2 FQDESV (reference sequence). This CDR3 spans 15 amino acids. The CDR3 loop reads CASSQWEQSSYEQYF. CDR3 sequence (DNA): TGTGCCAGCAGCCAATGGGAGCAGTCCTCGTACGAGCAGTACTTC. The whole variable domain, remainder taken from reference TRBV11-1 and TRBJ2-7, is EAEVAQSPRYKITEKSQAVAFWCDPISGHATLYWYRQILGQGPELLVQFQDESVVDDSQLPKDRFSAERLKGVDSTLKIQPAELGDSAMYLCASSQWEQSSYEQYFGPGTRLTVT.

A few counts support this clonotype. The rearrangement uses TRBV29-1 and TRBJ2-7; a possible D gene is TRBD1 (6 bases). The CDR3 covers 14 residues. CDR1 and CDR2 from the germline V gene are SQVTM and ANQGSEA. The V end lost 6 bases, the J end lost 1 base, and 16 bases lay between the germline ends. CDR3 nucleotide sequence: TGCAGCGTACTACAGGGTTTTGCGTCCTACGAGCAGTACTTC. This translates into CSVLQGFASYEQYF.

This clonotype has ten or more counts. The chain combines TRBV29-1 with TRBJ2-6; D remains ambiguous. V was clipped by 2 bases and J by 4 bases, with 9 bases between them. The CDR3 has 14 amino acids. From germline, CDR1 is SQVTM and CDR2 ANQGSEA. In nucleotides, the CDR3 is TGCAGCGTTGAAAAGGAGTCCGGGGCCAACGTCCTGACTTTC. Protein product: CSVEKESGANVLTF.